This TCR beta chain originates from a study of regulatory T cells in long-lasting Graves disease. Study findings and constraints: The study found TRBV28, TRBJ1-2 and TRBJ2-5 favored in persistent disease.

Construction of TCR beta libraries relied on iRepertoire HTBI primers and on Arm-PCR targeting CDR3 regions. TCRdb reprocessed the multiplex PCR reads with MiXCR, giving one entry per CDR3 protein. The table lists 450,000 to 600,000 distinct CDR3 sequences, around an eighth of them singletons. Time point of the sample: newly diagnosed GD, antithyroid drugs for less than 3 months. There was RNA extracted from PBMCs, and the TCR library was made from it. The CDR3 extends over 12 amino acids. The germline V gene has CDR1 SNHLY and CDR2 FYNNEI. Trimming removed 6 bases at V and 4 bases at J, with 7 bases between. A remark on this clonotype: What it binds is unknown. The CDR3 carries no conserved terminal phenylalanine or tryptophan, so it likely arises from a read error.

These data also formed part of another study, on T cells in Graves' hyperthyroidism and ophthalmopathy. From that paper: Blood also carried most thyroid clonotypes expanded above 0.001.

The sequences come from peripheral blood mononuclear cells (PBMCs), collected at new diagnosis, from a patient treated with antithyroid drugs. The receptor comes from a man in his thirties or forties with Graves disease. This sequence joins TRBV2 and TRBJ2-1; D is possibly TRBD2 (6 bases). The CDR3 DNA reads TGTGCCAGCAGGGGACTTTACAATGAGCAGTTCTAC. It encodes CASRGLYNEQFY.